This record looks at one TCR beta chain sequence and its context. This record belongs to a study of technical replicates of blood from a few donors. V was pared by 6 bases and J by 7 bases, with 15 bases between. Germline CDR1 MDHEN, CDR2 SYDVKM. The CDR3 covers 14 residues. Produced via immunoSEQ multiplex PCR; TCRdb's table is partial and in-frame only. In the table there are approximately 70,000 clones, around 93% of which are singletons. This TCR was sampled from a human donor in good health. The rearrangement links TRBV28 to TRBJ1-4; D uncertain. Sequenced material: T cells isolated from PBMCs. CDR3 residues: CASSPTEAAEKLFF. As DNA, the CDR3 is TGTGCCAGCAGCCCTACGGAGGCCGCTGAAAAACTGTTTTTT.